The clone carrying this T cell receptor (beta chain) is a singleton in its sample. The antigen is undetermined. The data are from a study of radiotherapy plus CTLA-4 blockade in lung cancer. Only in-frame clones appear in the TCRdb table, and some are missing; sequencing was by immunoSEQ multiplex PCR. The sample yields about 70,000 clones, roughly 85% seen once. Overall study findings and caveats: An expansion of tumor-derived TCR clones occurred in blood after radiotherapy plus ipilimumab.

Per the germline V gene, CDR1 is MNHEY and CDR2 is SMNVEV (reference sequence). V lost 1 base to trimming and J lost 3 bases; unmatched junction nucleotides: 8. The CDR3 contains 18 residues. The chain uses TRBV27 and TRBJ1-3, with 11 bases matching TRBD1. Sequencing used peripheral blood, obtained from a patient treated with radiotherapy plus ipilimumab. The source of this sequence is a human donor with non-small cell lung cancer who had a complete response to radiotherapy plus ipilimumab. CDR3 region: CASSLFGQGARSGNTIYF. CDR3 nucleotide sequence: TGTGCCAGCAGTTTATTTGGACAGGGGGCGCGAAGTGGAAACACCATATATTTT.